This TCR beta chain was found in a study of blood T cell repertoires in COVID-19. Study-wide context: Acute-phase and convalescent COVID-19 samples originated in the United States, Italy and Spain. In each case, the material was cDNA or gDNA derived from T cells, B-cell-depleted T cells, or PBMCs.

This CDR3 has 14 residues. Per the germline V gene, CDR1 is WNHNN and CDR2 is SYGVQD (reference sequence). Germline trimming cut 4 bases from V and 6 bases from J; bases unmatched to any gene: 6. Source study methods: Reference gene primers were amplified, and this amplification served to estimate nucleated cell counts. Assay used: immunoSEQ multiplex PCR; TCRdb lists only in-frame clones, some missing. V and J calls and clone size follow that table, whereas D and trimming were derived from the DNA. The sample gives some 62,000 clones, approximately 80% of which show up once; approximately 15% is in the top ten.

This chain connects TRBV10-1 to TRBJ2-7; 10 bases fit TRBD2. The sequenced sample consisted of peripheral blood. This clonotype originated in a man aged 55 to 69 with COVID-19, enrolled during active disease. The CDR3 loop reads CASSGLGTSAEQYF. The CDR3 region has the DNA TGCGCCAGCAGTGGGCTGGGGACTAGCGCCGAGCAGTACTTC.